This entry describes one TCR beta chain. These data are taken from a study of shared clonotypes between healthy human individuals. Study-wide background: Aged between 18 and 49, the donors were a couple of women and a few men. CD4 naive cells filled three plates per donor, CD4 memory three, CD8 naive two and CD8 memory one.

Healthy HIV-negative adults without recent acute infections or vaccinations served as donors. Trimming took 0 bases from V and 6 from J, leaving 8 bases between them. This CDR3 comprises 13 residues. Per germline, CDR1 LGHNT and CDR2 FRNRAP. Using immunoSEQ multiplex PCR, the repertoire was profiled, and TCRdb retains in-frame clones only, with some absent. The table lists 2.3 million or so clones, just over 90% of them singletons, with 0.35% to 0.45% in the top ten. The V call is TRBV12-5, the J call TRBJ1-2; D remains ambiguous. The sequenced sample was naive CD4+ T cells from PBMCs. Subset indicated: CD45RA+ positively selected. The receptor's source is a man between 18 and 35 years old in good health. Some clones in this sample may be carry-over from other donors' samples. As DNA, the CDR3 is TGTGCTAGTGGTTTGGTGGGAAGGAATGGCTACACCTTC. As protein: CASGLVGRNGYTF. Full variable domain (remainder filled in from reference TRBV12-5 and TRBJ1-2): DARVTQTPRHKVTEMGQEVTMRCQPILGHNTVFWYRQTMMQGLELLAYFRNRAPLDDSGMPKDRFSAEMPDATLATLKIQPSEPRDSAVYFCASGLVGRNGYTFGSGTRLTVV.